This TCR beta chain was obtained from a study of early T cells in non-severe SARS-CoV-2 infection. This CDR3 region has 13 residues. Per the germline V gene, CDR1 is LGHDT and CDR2 is YNNKEL (reference sequence). J was trimmed by 5 bases and V by 4 bases; bases with no gene match: 2. Unique molecular identifiers were attached to individual cDNA molecules. MiXCR, run by TCRdb on the 5' RACE reads, gives a single entry per CDR3 protein. This sample has 23,000 or so distinct CDR3 sequences, with 5% to 5.5% found just once. The TCR was taken from an adult who was a healthcare worker with PCR-confirmed SARS-CoV-2 infection or an uninfected control (not recorded which). The rearrangement joins TRBV3-1 to TRBJ2-1; TRBD2 agrees at 7 bases. Sequencing was carried out using whole blood. The CDR3 protein is CASSRTSNNEQFF. For the CDR3, the DNA is TGTGCCAGCAGCCGGACTAGTAACAATGAGCAGTTCTTC.